A selection of T cell receptor beta chains follows, all from one sample in a study of blood T cells in healthy people across ages. TCRdb analysed the 5' RACE reads with MiXCR anew, one entry per CDR3 protein. The sample contains around 520,000 distinct CDR3 sequences, about 26% of which appear only once. This sample was shared with a second study, whose subject was T cells of mothers and their children.

Sequenced: blood. The receptors stem from a boy aged 2 to 10 in good health. CDR3s include the opening cysteine and the closing phenylalanine or tryptophan. D genes are given only for firm matches. Size is stated for part of the rows, as once, few or many counts, or as a class when the clone is expanded.

V: TRBV29-1
size: NA
J: TRBJ2-7
D: TRBD2
CDR3: CSVSGIYEQYF
DNA: TGCAGCGTAAGCGGGATCTACGAGCAGTACTTC

V: TRBV24-1
size: many
J: TRBJ2-1
D: TRBD2
CDR3: CATSDSRGGSFNEQFF
DNA: TGTGCCACCAGTGATTCGCGAGGCGGGAGCTTCAATGAGCAGTTCTTC

V: TRBV20-1
size: NA
J: TRBJ2-1
D: TRBD2
CDR3: CSASRQLAGAYNEQFF
DNA: TGCAGTGCTAGCCGCCAACTAGCGGGGGCCTACAATGAGCAGTTCTTC

V: TRBV2
size: NA
J: TRBJ1-4
D: NA
CDR3: CASRRERNEKLFF
DNA: TGTGCCAGCCGGAGGGAGCGCAATGAAAAACTGTTTTTT

V: TRBV6-2/TRBV6-3
size: few
J: TRBJ2-1
D: NA
CDR3: CASSLRQPISYNEQFF
DNA: TGTGCCAGCAGTTTACGACAGCCGATCTCCTACAATGAGCAGTTCTTC

V: TRBV7-9
size: NA
J: TRBJ1-2
D: TRBD1
CDR3: CASSSRQGIDYGYTF
DNA: TGTGCCAGCAGCTCTAGACAGGGCATTGACTATGGCTACACCTTC

V: TRBV5-1
size: few
J: TRBJ2-6
D: NA
CDR3: CASSQRPGAGANVLTF
DNA: TGCGCCAGCAGTCAGAGGCCTGGCGCTGGGGCCAACGTCCTGACTTTC

V: TRBV9
size: NA
J: TRBJ2-3
D: TRBD2
CDR3: CASSAGAGESDTQYF
DNA: TGTGCCAGCAGCGCCGGGGCGGGAGAGTCAGATACGCAGTATTTT

V: TRBV7-6
size: NA
J: TRBJ2-1
D: TRBD2
CDR3: CASSSRLAGDYEQFF
DNA: TGTGCCAGCAGCTCCAGACTAGCGGGGGATTATGAGCAGTTCTTC

V: TRBV27
size: NA
J: TRBJ1-2
D: NA
CDR3: CASGQSPNYGYTF
DNA: TGTGCCAGCGGACAGAGCCCTAACTATGGCTACACCTTC

V: TRBV15
size: few
J: TRBJ2-1
D: TRBD2
CDR3: CATSRDLAGGNEQFF
DNA: TGTGCCACCAGCAGAGATTTAGCGGGGGGGAATGAGCAGTTCTTC

V: TRBV20-1
size: few
J: TRBJ2-7
D: TRBD2
CDR3: CSAARTSGNGQYF
DNA: TGCAGTGCGGCCCGGACTAGTGGAAACGGGCAGTACTTC

V: TRBV29-1
size: few
J: TRBJ2-4
D: NA
CDR3: CSVEEVDKNIQYF
DNA: TGCAGCGTTGAGGAGGTGGACAAAAACATTCAGTACTTC

V: TRBV5-1
size: NA
J: TRBJ2-5
D: NA
CDR3: CASTLWGPGETQYF
DNA: TGCGCCAGCACGTTGTGGGGCCCCGGGGAGACCCAGTACTTC

V: TRBV19
size: many
J: TRBJ2-2
D: TRBD2
CDR3: CASRTGTNSNTGELFF
DNA: TGTGCCAGTAGAACGGGGACTAACTCGAACACCGGGGAGCTGTTTTTT

V: TRBV25-1
size: NA
J: TRBJ2-7
D: TRBD2
CDR3: CASSHAGDEQYF
DNA: TGTGCCAGCAGCCACGCGGGGGACGAGCAGTACTTC

V: TRBV28
size: few
J: TRBJ1-1
D: TRBD1
CDR3: CASTPTGIVAFF
DNA: TGTGCCAGCACCCCGACAGGGATCGTGGCTTTCTTT

V: TRBV12-3/TRBV12-4
size: many
J: TRBJ1-6
D: NA
CDR3: CASRSQPDSPLHF
DNA: TGTGCCAGCAGATCCCAGCCCGATTCACCCCTCCACTTT

V: TRBV29-1
size: few
J: TRBJ2-1
D: NA
CDR3: CSVDAPLSYNEQFF
DNA: TGCAGCGTTGACGCCCCCCTCTCCTACAATGAGCAGTTCTTC

V: TRBV7-3
size: NA
J: TRBJ1-2
D: NA
CDR3: CASSLNLGEGYTF
DNA: TGTGCCAGCAGCTTAAATTTAGGGGAAGGCTACACCTTC

V: TRBV12-3/TRBV12-4
size: few
J: TRBJ1-2
D: NA
CDR3: CASSPFKAGGYTF
DNA: TGTGCCAGCAGCCCCTTTAAGGCGGGAGGCTACACCTTC

V: TRBV20-1
size: NA
J: TRBJ2-1
D: NA
CDR3: CRVGSRGRISYNEQFF
DNA: TGCAGAGTAGGGTCGAGAGGGAGAATTTCCTACAATGAGCAGTTCTTC

V: TRBV7-8
size: NA
J: TRBJ2-5
D: NA
CDR3: CASSSKQNQETQYF
DNA: TGTGCCAGCAGCTCGAAGCAGAACCAAGAGACCCAGTACTTC

V: TRBV3-1
size: NA
J: TRBJ2-3
D: NA
CDR3: CASSDIWDTQYF
DNA: TGTGCCAGCAGCGACATTTGGGATACGCAGTATTTT

V: TRBV6-2/TRBV6-3
size: NA
J: TRBJ2-5
D: NA
CDR3: CASSYGGLGTQYF
DNA: TGTGCCAGCAGTTACGGGGGCTTGGGGACCCAGTACTTC

V: TRBV12-3/TRBV12-4
size: few
J: TRBJ2-5
D: TRBD2
CDR3: CASRGNLAGGETQYF
DNA: TGTGCCAGCAGGGGAAATCTAGCGGGGGGAGAGACCCAGTACTTC

V: TRBV20-1
size: NA
J: TRBJ2-1
D: TRBD2
CDR3: CSAPPQGLAGERGYNEQFF
DNA: TGCAGTGCCCCTCCTCAGGGACTAGCGGGAGAAAGGGGCTACAATGAGCAGTTCTTC

V: TRBV7-9
size: NA
J: TRBJ2-5
D: NA
CDR3: CASSLDGKETQYF
DNA: TGTGCCAGCAGTCTGGACGGCAAAGAGACCCAGTACTTC

V: TRBV20-1
size: many
J: TRBJ2-3
D: TRBD2
CDR3: CSASLTSGITDTQYF
DNA: TGCAGTGCTAGTCTGACTAGCGGGATTACAGATACGCAGTATTTT

V: TRBV7-2
size: few
J: TRBJ2-5
D: TRBD1
CDR3: CASSLAGQGGETQYF
DNA: TGTGCCAGCAGCTTAGCGGGACAGGGAGGCGAGACCCAGTACTTC

V: TRBV7-9
size: NA
J: TRBJ2-7
D: TRBD1
CDR3: CASSLRGARGSMWQYF
DNA: TGTGCCAGCAGCTTACGTGGGGCCAGGGGGTCAATGTGGCAGTACTTC

V: TRBV12-3/TRBV12-4
size: NA
J: TRBJ2-6
D: TRBD1
CDR3: CASRQQGGLSGANVLTF
DNA: TGTGCCAGCCGACAACAGGGGGGACTCTCTGGGGCCAACGTCCTGACTTTC

V: TRBV3-1
size: once
J: TRBJ2-5
D: TRBD2
CDR3: CASSTTLAGGLETQYF
DNA: TGTGCCAGCAGCACAACCTTAGCGGGAGGGCTGGAGACCCAGTACTTC

V: TRBV29-1
size: few
J: TRBJ2-3
D: NA
CDR3: CSVEDPQGGGTQYF
DNA: TGCAGCGTTGAAGATCCCCAGGGTGGAGGTACGCAGTATTTT

V: TRBV7-2
size: NA
J: TRBJ1-2
D: TRBD1
CDR3: CASSGTGGSGGYTF
DNA: TGTGCCAGCAGCGGGACAGGGGGCTCTGGTGGCTACACCTTC

V: TRBV20-1
size: NA
J: TRBJ2-5
D: TRBD1
CDR3: CSARGQGAGPQETQYF
DNA: TGCAGTGCGAGGGGGCAGGGGGCTGGGCCCCAAGAGACCCAGTACTTC

V: TRBV7-2
size: many
J: TRBJ2-5
D: NA
CDR3: CASSFQADQETQYF
DNA: TGTGCCAGCAGCTTCCAAGCGGACCAAGAGACCCAGTACTTC

V: TRBV5-1
size: NA
J: TRBJ2-1
D: NA
CDR3: CASSPSGQDPYNEQFF
DNA: TGCGCCAGCAGCCCGAGCGGGCAGGACCCCTACAATGAGCAGTTCTTC

V: TRBV6-1
size: NA
J: TRBJ2-2
D: NA
CDR3: CASSEYGELFF
DNA: TGTGCCAGCAGTGAATATGGGGAGCTGTTTTTT

V: TRBV7-9
size: NA
J: TRBJ1-1
D: NA
CDR3: CASSTSDRGAFF
DNA: TGTGCCAGCAGCACTTCGGACCGGGGAGCTTTCTTT

V: TRBV9
size: few
J: TRBJ2-5
D: NA
CDR3: CASSAIGAETQYF
DNA: TGTGCCAGCAGCGCCATAGGTGCGGAGACCCAGTACTTC

V: TRBV20-1
size: few
J: TRBJ2-2
D: TRBD1
CDR3: CSGGDRGPTGELFF
DNA: TGCAGTGGTGGGGACAGGGGGCCCACCGGGGAGCTGTTTTTT

V: TRBV19
size: NA
J: TRBJ2-7
D: NA
CDR3: CASSRKGAYEQYF
DNA: TGTGCCAGTAGTAGGAAGGGTGCCTACGAGCAGTACTTC

V: TRBV20-1
size: NA
J: TRBJ2-1
D: TRBD2
CDR3: CSARVPGGPVNEQFF
DNA: TGCAGTGCTAGAGTGCCGGGAGGGCCTGTAAATGAGCAGTTCTTC

V: TRBV29-1
size: NA
J: TRBJ1-2
D: NA
CDR3: CSARWGDYGYTF
DNA: TGCAGCGCCAGATGGGGGGATTATGGCTACACCTTC

V: TRBV10-3
size: NA
J: TRBJ2-5
D: NA
CDR3: CAISGGANQETQYF
DNA: TGTGCCATCAGTGGCGGGGCTAACCAAGAGACCCAGTACTTC

V: TRBV4-3
size: few
J: TRBJ2-4
D: TRBD2
CDR3: CASSLAGDSRNIQYF
DNA: TGCGCCAGCAGCCTAGCGGGAGATTCGAGAAACATTCAGTACTTC

V: TRBV7-9
size: few
J: TRBJ2-1
D: TRBD2
CDR3: CASSLIAGIYNEQFF
DNA: TGTGCCAGCAGCTTAATAGCGGGGATCTACAATGAGCAGTTCTTC

V: TRBV6-2/TRBV6-3
size: many
J: TRBJ2-7
D: TRBD2
CDR3: CASSYSSGSDEQYF
DNA: TGTGCCAGCAGTTACTCCAGCGGGAGCGACGAGCAGTACTTC

V: TRBV7-2
size: NA
J: TRBJ1-4
D: TRBD1
CDR3: CASSQFWTGASDEKLFF
DNA: TGTGCCAGCAGCCAATTTTGGACAGGGGCTTCCGATGAAAAACTGTTTTTT

V: TRBV9
size: few
J: TRBJ2-1
D: NA
CDR3: CASSAQPYNEQFF
DNA: TGTGCCAGCAGCGCCCAGCCCTACAATGAGCAGTTCTTC

V: TRBV5-1
size: few
J: TRBJ1-2
D: TRBD1
CDR3: CASSQGGTGLTYYGYTF
DNA: TGCGCCAGCAGCCAGGGGGGGACAGGCCTAACCTACTATGGCTACACCTTC

V: TRBV20-1
size: NA
J: TRBJ2-3
D: TRBD1
CDR3: CSAKTGVGDTQYF
DNA: TGCAGTGCTAAGACAGGGGTCGGGGATACGCAGTATTTT

V: TRBV28
size: NA
J: TRBJ1-2
D: TRBD1
CDR3: CASSSTGKGGYTF
DNA: TGTGCCAGCAGTTCGACAGGGAAAGGTGGCTACACCTTC

V: TRBV27
size: few
J: TRBJ2-1
D: TRBD2
CDR3: CASSFLSSGREQFF
DNA: TGTGCCAGCAGTTTCTTGTCTAGCGGACGAGAGCAGTTCTTC

V: TRBV6-6
size: NA
J: TRBJ1-5
D: NA
CDR3: CASTPSNQPQHF
DNA: TGTGCCAGCACACCCAGCAATCAGCCCCAGCATTTT

V: TRBV5-4
size: NA
J: TRBJ2-3
D: NA
CDR3: CASTPDRISTDTQYF
DNA: TGTGCCAGCACCCCGGACCGCATAAGCACAGATACGCAGTATTTT

V: TRBV14
size: few
J: TRBJ2-1
D: NA
CDR3: CASSQMNSGARGNEQFF
DNA: TGTGCCAGCAGCCAAATGAATAGCGGTGCGAGGGGTAATGAGCAGTTCTTC